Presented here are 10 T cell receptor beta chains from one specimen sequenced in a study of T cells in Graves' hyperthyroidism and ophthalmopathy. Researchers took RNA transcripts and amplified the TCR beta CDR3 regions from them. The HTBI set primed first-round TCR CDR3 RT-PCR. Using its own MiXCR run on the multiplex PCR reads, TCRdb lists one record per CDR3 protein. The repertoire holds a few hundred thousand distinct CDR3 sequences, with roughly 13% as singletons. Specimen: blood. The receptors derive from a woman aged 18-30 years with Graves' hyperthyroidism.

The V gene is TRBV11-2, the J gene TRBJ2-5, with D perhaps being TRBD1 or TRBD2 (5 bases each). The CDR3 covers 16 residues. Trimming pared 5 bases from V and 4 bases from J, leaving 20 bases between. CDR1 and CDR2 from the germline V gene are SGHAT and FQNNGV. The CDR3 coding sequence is TGTGCCAGCAGCCGCGAGTGGTCGGGACGGGGAGAGACCCAGTACTTC. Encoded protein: CASSREWSGRGETQYF.

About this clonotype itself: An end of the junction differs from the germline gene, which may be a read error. The CDR3 nucleotides read TGTGCCAGCAGTCTCCGACAGGGGGCCCCCGGGGAGCCGTTTTTT. As protein: CASSLRQGAPGEPFF. The chain carries TRBV27 and TRBJ2-2; 10 nucleotides line up with TRBD1. CDR3 size: 15 residues. Germline CDR1 MNHEY, CDR2 SMNVEV (reference sequence).

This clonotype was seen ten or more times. The CDR3 loop reads CASTMGGGYTF. The CDR3 nucleotides are TGTGCCAGCACCATGGGAGGGGGCTACACCTTC. The genes are TRBV6-1 and TRBJ1-2; D gene ambiguous. The CDR3 is 11 amino acids. Per germline, CDR1 MNHNS and CDR2 SASEGT. Trimming took off 7 bases at V and 8 bases at J, with 11 bases between the two ends.

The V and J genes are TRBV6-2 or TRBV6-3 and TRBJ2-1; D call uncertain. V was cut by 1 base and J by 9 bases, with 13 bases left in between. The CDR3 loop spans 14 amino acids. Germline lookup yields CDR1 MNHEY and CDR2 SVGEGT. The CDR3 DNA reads TGTGCCAGCAGTTACTTGAAGCCACGGGTTGAGCAGTTCTTC. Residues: CASSYLKPRVEQFF.

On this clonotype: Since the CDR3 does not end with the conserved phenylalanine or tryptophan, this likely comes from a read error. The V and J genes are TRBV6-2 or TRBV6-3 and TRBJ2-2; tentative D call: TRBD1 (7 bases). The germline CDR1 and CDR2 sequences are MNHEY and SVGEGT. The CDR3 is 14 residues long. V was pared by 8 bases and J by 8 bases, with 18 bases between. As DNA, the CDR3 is TGTGCCAGCCGCCCTGACAGGGACTCTGGGGAGCTGTTTCTT. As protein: CASRPDRDSGELFL.

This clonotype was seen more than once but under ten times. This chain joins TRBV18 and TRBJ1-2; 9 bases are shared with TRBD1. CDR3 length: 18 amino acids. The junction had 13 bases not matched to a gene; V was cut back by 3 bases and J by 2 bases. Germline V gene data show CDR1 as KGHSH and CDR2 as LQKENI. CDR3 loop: CASSPPPGQGGSNYGYTF. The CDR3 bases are TGTGCCAGCTCACCCCCACCGGGACAGGGCGGGTCGAACTATGGCTACACCTTC.

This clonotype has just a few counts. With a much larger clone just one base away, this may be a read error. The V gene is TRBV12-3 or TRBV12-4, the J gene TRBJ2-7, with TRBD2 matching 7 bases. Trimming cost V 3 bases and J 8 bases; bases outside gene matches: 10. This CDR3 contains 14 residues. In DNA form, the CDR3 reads TGTGCCAGCAGTTTGGTTGGGAGGGAAAACAAGCAGTACTTC. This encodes CASSLVGRENKQYF.

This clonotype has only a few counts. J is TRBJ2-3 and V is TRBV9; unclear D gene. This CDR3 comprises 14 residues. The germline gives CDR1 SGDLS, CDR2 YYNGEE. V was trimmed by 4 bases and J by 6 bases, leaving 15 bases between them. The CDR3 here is CASSLLTIGDTQYF. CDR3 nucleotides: TGTGCCAGCAGCCTACTTACGATAGGGGATACGCAGTATTTT.

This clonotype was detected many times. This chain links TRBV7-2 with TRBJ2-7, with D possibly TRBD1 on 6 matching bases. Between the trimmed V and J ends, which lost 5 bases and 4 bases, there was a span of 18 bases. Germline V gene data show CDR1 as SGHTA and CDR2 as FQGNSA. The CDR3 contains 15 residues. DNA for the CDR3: TGTGCCAGCAGCCTCAGTTCAGGGGAAGTTTACGAGCAGTACTTC. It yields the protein CASSLSSGEVYEQYF.

The CDR3 coding sequence is TGTGCCAGTATACAGGGGGCAGGGAGGACAGATACGCAGTATTTT. Translation gives CASIQGAGRTDTQYF. The chain couples TRBV19 to TRBJ2-3; 9 positions agree with TRBD1. The junction had 8 bases not matched to a gene; V was cut back by 7 bases and J by 3 bases. Germline V gene data show CDR1 as LNHDA and CDR2 as SQIVND (reference sequence). The length of the CDR3 is 15 residues.